These T cell receptor beta chains were read from a single sample in a study of identical twins. TCRdb re-called the 5' RACE reads through MiXCR, storing one row per CDR3 protein. The table includes around 570,000 distinct CDR3 sequences, around 9.6% detected once. These same data were also listed under a study on yellow fever vaccine responses in identical twins.

Sequencing used PBMCs. These receptors were taken from a woman under 30 in good health. Each CDR3 is given with its conserved first and last residue. D genes are given only for firm matches. The size entry is marked missing in some rows and otherwise reads once, few, many or a size class.

j_gene: TRBJ1-3; abundance: -; d_gene: -; v_gene: TRBV5-1; CDR3nt: TGCGCCAGCAGCATTGGACGGTCCCCGATCTCTGGAAACACCATATATTTT; CDR3aa: CASSIGRSPISGNTIYF
j_gene: TRBJ2-7; abundance: -; d_gene: -; v_gene: TRBV28; CDR3nt: TGTGCCAGCACCCCTCTCAGGACAGCCTCCTACGAGCAGTACTTC; CDR3aa: CASTPLRTASYEQYF
j_gene: TRBJ2-4; abundance: -; d_gene: -; v_gene: TRBV15; CDR3nt: TGTGCCACCAGCGGATACAGGGATTTAGCCAAAAACATTCAGTACTTC; CDR3aa: CATSGYRDLAKNIQYF
j_gene: TRBJ2-5; abundance: -; d_gene: -; v_gene: TRBV24-1; CDR3nt: TGTGCCACCAGTGGAGCGGATCGGGGTGCCCAAGAGACCCAGTACTTC; CDR3aa: CATSGADRGAQETQYF
j_gene: TRBJ2-3; abundance: many; d_gene: TRBD2; v_gene: TRBV4-1; CDR3nt: TGCGCCAGCAGCCGGGAGGGGTTACAGGCCATCGCAGATACGCAGTATTTT; CDR3aa: CASSREGLQAIADTQYF
j_gene: TRBJ2-3; abundance: many; d_gene: TRBD1; v_gene: TRBV24-1; CDR3nt: TGTGCCACCAGCCGGACAGGGGTCGCAGATACGCAGTATTTT; CDR3aa: CATSRTGVADTQYF
j_gene: TRBJ1-5; abundance: few; d_gene: -; v_gene: TRBV6-5; CDR3nt: TGTGCCAGCAGTTATTCGGACGGAGATCAGCCCCAGCATTTT; CDR3aa: CASSYSDGDQPQHF
j_gene: TRBJ2-7; abundance: many; d_gene: TRBD1; v_gene: TRBV27; CDR3nt: TGTGCCAGCAGTTTAGTGGGACAGGCTACCTACGAGCAGTACTTC; CDR3aa: CASSLVGQATYEQYF
j_gene: TRBJ2-1; abundance: -; d_gene: -; v_gene: TRBV25-1; CDR3nt: TGTGCCAGCAGGACGGGAGTGGAGCAGTTCTTC; CDR3aa: CASRTGVEQFF
j_gene: TRBJ1-1; abundance: few; d_gene: -; v_gene: TRBV5-1; CDR3nt: TGCGCCAGCAGCTTATGGCGGAAGAACACTGAAGCTTTCTTT; CDR3aa: CASSLWRKNTEAFF
j_gene: TRBJ2-7; abundance: few; d_gene: TRBD1; v_gene: TRBV6-5; CDR3nt: TGTGCCAGCAGTTACGGGACAGGGCACTCCTACGAGCAGTACTTC; CDR3aa: CASSYGTGHSYEQYF
j_gene: TRBJ1-1; abundance: many; d_gene: -; v_gene: TRBV20-1; CDR3nt: TGCAGTGCTAGAGTAGGGTTCGAAGCTTTCTTT; CDR3aa: CSARVGFEAFF
j_gene: TRBJ2-3; abundance: many; d_gene: -; v_gene: TRBV12-3/TRBV12-4; CDR3nt: TGTGCCAGCAGTTTAGAACAGGGAAATCGGCATACGCAGTATTTT; CDR3aa: CASSLEQGNRHTQYF
j_gene: TRBJ2-3; abundance: -; d_gene: TRBD2; v_gene: TRBV3-1; CDR3nt: TGTGCCAGCAGCCCCGGGACTAGCTTTTACACAGATACGCAGTATTTT; CDR3aa: CASSPGTSFYTDTQYF
j_gene: TRBJ2-1; abundance: few; d_gene: -; v_gene: TRBV4-3; CDR3nt: TGCGCCAGCAGCCAAGATAGGGAGTCGGAGCAGTTCTTC; CDR3aa: CASSQDRESEQFF
j_gene: TRBJ2-6; abundance: few; d_gene: -; v_gene: TRBV4-2; CDR3nt: TGTGCCAGCAGCCAACAGGGCCTCATGGGTGGGGCCAACGTCCTGACTTTC; CDR3aa: CASSQQGLMGGANVLTF
j_gene: TRBJ2-3; abundance: many; d_gene: TRBD1; v_gene: TRBV30; CDR3nt: TGTGCCTGGAGTGTACAGGGGGGTACGCAGTATTTT; CDR3aa: CAWSVQGGTQYF
j_gene: TRBJ2-7; abundance: few; d_gene: -; v_gene: TRBV30; CDR3nt: TGTGCCTGGACCCATAGGAGGGGGATCTACGAGCAGTACTTC; CDR3aa: CAWTHRRGIYEQYF
j_gene: TRBJ1-1; abundance: few; d_gene: -; v_gene: TRBV29-1; CDR3nt: TGCAGCGTTCAGGTCAGGGGCGTTACGAGGACTGAAGCTTTCTTT; CDR3aa: CSVQVRGVTRTEAFF
j_gene: TRBJ2-7; abundance: few; d_gene: TRBD1; v_gene: TRBV5-1; CDR3nt: TGCGCCAGCCGTAGCTCGACAGGGACCTACGAGCAGTACTTC; CDR3aa: CASRSSTGTYEQYF
j_gene: TRBJ2-7; abundance: -; d_gene: -; v_gene: TRBV28; CDR3nt: TGTGCCAGCAGTGCCCCTGACTACTCCTACGAGCAGTACTTC; CDR3aa: CASSAPDYSYEQYF
j_gene: TRBJ2-5; abundance: few; d_gene: TRBD2; v_gene: TRBV14; CDR3nt: TGTGCCAGCAGCCAAGATCTGCTAGCGGCGGAGACCCAGTACTTC; CDR3aa: CASSQDLLAAETQYF
j_gene: TRBJ2-3; abundance: few; d_gene: -; v_gene: TRBV29-1; CDR3nt: TGCAGCGTTTTGCAGGGTCGGGTGTCAGATACGCAGTATTTT; CDR3aa: CSVLQGRVSDTQYF
j_gene: TRBJ2-3; abundance: few; d_gene: TRBD2; v_gene: TRBV6-5; CDR3nt: TGTGCCAGCAGTTACTCCGGGACTAGCGGCACAGATACGCAGTATTTT; CDR3aa: CASSYSGTSGTDTQYF
j_gene: TRBJ2-5; abundance: -; d_gene: TRBD2; v_gene: TRBV7-9; CDR3nt: TGTGCCAGCAGCTGGGGGACTAGCATCCAAGAGACCCAGTACTTC; CDR3aa: CASSWGTSIQETQYF
j_gene: TRBJ1-2; abundance: -; d_gene: -; v_gene: TRBV18; CDR3nt: TGTGCCAGCTCACCATCAGGGGCGAACTATGGCTACACCTTC; CDR3aa: CASSPSGANYGYTF
j_gene: TRBJ1-2; abundance: -; d_gene: -; v_gene: TRBV12-3/TRBV12-4; CDR3nt: TGTGCCAGCAGTTTGGGACCAGCTAACTATGGCTACACCTTC; CDR3aa: CASSLGPANYGYTF
j_gene: TRBJ2-1; abundance: many; d_gene: TRBD1; v_gene: TRBV5-8; CDR3nt: TGTGCCAGCAGCCCGGGGACAGCACGAAATGAGCAGTTCTTC; CDR3aa: CASSPGTARNEQFF
j_gene: TRBJ1-5; abundance: few; d_gene: TRBD1; v_gene: TRBV28; CDR3nt: TGTGCCAGCCTGACAGGGTTTCATCAGCCCCAGCATTTT; CDR3aa: CASLTGFHQPQHF
j_gene: TRBJ2-7; abundance: -; d_gene: -; v_gene: TRBV29-1; CDR3nt: TGCAGCGTTGGCACGGCTAGCTCCTACGAGCAGTACTTC; CDR3aa: CSVGTASSYEQYF
j_gene: TRBJ2-4; abundance: -; d_gene: -; v_gene: TRBV11-2; CDR3nt: TGTGCCAGCAGCTTCGAGAGTTTCCAAAACATTCAGTACTTC; CDR3aa: CASSFESFQNIQYF